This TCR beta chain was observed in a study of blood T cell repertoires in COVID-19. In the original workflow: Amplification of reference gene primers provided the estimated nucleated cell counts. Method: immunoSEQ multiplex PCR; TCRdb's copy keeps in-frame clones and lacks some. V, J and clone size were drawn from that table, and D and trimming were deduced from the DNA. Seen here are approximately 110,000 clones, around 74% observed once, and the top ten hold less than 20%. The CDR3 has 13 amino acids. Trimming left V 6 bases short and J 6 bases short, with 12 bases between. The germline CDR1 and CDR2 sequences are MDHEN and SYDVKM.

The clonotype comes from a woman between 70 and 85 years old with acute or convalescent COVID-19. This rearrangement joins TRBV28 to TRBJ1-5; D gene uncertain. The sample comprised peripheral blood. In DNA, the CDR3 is TGTGCCAGCAGGAGGGAAGTGCGTCAGCCCCAGCATTTT. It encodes CASRREVRQPQHF.